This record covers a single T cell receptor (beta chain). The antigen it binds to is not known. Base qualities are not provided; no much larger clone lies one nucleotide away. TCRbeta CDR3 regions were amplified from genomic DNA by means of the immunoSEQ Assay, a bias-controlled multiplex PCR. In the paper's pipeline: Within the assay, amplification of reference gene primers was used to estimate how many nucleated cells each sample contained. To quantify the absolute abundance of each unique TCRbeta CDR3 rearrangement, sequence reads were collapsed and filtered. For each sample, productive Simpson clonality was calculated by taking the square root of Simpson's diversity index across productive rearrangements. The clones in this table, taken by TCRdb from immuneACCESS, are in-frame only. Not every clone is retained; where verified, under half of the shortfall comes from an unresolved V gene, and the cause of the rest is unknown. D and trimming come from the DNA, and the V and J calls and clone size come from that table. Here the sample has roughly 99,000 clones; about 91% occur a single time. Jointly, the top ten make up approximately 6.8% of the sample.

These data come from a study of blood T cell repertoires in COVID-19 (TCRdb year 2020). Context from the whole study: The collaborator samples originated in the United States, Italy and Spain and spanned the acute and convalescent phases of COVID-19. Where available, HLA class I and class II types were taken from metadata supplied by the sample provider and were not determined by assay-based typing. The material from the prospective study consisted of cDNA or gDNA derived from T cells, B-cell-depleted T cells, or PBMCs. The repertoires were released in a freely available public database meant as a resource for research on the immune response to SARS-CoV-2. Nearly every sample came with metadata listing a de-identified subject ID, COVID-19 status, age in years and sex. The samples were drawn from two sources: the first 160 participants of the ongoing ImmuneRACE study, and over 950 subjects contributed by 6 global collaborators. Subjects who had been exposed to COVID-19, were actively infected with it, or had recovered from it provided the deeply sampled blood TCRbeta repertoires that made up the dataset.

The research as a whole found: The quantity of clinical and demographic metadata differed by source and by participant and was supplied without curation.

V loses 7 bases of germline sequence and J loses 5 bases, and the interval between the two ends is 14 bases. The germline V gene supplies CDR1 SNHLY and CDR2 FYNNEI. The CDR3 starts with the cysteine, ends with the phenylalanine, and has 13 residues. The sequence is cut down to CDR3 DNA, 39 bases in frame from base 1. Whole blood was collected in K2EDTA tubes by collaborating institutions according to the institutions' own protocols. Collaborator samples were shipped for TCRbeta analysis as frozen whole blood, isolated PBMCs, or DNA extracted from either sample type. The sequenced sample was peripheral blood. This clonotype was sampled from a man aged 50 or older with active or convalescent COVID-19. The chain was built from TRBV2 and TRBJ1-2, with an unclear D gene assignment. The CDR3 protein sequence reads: CASTPSAAYGYTF. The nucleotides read TGTGCCAGCACCCCCTCGGCGGCGTATGGCTACACCTTC.